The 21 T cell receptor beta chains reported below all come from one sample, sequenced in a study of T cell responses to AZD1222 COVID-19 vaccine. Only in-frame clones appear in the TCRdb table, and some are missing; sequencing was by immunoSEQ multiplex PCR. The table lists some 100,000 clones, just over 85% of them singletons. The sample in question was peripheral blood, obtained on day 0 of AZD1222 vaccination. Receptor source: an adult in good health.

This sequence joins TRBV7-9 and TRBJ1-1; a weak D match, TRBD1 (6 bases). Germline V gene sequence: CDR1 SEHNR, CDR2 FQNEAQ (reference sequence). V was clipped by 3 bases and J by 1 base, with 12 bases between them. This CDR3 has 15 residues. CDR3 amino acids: CASSFVGGANTEAFF. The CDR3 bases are TGTGCCAGCAGCTTTGTCGGGGGCGCGAACACTGAAGCTTTCTTT. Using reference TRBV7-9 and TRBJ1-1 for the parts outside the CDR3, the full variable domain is DTGVSQNPRHKITKRGQNVTFRCDPISEHNRLYWYRQTLGQGPEFLTYFQNEAQLEKSRLLSDRFSAERPKGSFSTLEIQRTEQGDSAMYLCASSFVGGANTEAFFGQGTRLTVV.

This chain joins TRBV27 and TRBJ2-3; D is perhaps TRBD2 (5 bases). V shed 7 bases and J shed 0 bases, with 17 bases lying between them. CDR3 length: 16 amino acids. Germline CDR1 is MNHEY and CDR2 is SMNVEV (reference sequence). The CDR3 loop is CASMGLGGPSTDTQYF. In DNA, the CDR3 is TGTGCCAGCATGGGTTTGGGCGGGCCGAGCACAGATACGCAGTATTTT.

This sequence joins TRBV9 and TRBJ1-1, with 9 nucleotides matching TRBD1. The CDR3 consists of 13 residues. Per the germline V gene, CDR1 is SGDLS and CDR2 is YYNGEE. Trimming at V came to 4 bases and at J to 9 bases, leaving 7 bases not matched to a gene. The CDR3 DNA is TGTGCCAGCAGCACCCAGGGACAGGGAAAAGCTTTCTTT. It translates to CASSTQGQGKAFF.

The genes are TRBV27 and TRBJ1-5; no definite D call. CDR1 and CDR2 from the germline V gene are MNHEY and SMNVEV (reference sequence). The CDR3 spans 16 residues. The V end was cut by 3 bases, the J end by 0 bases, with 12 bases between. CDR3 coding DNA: TGTGCCAGCAGTTTGTCCGGTTCTCATAGCAATCAGCCCCAGCATTTT. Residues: CASSLSGSHSNQPQHF.

CDR3 nucleotide sequence: TGTGCCAGCAGCCCTACGGACCGCTCACTTTATGGCTACACCTTC. It codes for CASSPTDRSLYGYTF. The V gene is TRBV3-1 (or the pseudogene TRBV3-2), the J gene TRBJ1-2; no clear D gene. The germline CDR1 and CDR2 sequences are LGHDT and YNNKEL (reference sequence). The CDR3 covers 15 residues. Trimming removed 4 bases from V and 5 bases from J, with 17 bases in between.

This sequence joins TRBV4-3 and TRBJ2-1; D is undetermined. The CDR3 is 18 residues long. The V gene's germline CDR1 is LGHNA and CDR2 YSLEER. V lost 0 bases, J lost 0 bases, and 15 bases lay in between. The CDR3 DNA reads TGCGCCAGCAGCCAAGATCTTCCTCACTCCAGCTCCTACAATGAGCAGTTCTTC. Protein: CASSQDLPHSSSYNEQFF.

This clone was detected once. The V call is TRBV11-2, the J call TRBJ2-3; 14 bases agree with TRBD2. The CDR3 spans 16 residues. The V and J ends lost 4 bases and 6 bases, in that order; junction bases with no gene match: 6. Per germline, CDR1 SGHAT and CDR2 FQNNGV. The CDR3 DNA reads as TGTGCCAGCAGCTCGGGACTAGCGGGAGAGACGGATACGCAGTATTTT. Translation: CASSSGLAGETDTQYF.

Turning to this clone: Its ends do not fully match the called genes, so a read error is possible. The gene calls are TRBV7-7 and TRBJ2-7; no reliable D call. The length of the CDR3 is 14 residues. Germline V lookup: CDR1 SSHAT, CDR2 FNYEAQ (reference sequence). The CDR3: CASSPQKGRPELYF. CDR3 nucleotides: TGTGCCAGCAGCCCCCAAAAGGGCAGGCCTGAGCTGTACTTC.

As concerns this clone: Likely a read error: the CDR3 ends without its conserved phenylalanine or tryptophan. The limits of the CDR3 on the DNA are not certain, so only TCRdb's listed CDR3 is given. CDR3 protein: CASSESGREAETV. The chain has TRBV2 and TRBJ2-4; TRBD2 was called by the table and not checked on the DNA. Including both end residues, the CDR3 is 13 amino acids long. CDR1 SNHLY and CDR2 FYNNEI come from the germline V gene.

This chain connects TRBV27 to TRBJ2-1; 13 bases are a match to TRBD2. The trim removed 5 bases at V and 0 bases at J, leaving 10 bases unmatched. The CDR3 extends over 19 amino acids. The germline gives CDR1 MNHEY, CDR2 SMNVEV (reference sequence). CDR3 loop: CASSLRGTSGTSSYNEQFF. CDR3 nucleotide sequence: TGTGCCAGCAGTCTACGAGGGACTAGCGGGACTAGCTCCTACAATGAGCAGTTCTTC.

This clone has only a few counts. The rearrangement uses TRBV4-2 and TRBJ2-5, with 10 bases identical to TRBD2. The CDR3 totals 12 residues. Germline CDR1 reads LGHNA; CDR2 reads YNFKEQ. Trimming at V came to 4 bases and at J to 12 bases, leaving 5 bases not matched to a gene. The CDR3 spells CASSLGTSAKYF. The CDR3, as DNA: TGTGCCAGCAGCCTGGGGACTAGCGCAAAGTACTTC.

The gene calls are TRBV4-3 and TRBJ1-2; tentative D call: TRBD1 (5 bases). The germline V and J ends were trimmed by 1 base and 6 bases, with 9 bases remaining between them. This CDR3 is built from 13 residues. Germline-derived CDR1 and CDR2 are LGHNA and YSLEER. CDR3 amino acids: CASSQGQGDGYTF. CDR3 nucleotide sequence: TGCGCCAGCAGCCAAGGGCAGGGAGATGGCTACACCTTC.

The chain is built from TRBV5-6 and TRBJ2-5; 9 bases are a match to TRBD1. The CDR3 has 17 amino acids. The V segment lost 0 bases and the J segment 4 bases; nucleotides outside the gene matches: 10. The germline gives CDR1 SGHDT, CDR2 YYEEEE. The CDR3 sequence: CASSLGTTVTGGETQYF. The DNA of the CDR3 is TGTGCCAGCAGCTTGGGGACCACGGTGACAGGGGGAGAGACCCAGTACTTC.

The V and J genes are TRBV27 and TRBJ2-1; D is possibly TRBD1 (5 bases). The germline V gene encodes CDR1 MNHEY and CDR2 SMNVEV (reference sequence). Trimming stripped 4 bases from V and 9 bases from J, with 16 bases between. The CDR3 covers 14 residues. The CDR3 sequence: CASSSPLQGREQFF. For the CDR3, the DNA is TGTGCCAGCAGTTCGCCCCTCCAGGGCCGTGAGCAGTTCTTC.

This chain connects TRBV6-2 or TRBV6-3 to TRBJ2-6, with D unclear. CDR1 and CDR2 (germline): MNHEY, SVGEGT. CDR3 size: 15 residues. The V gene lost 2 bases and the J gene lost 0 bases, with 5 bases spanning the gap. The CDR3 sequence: CASSYGDSGANVLTF. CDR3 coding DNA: TGTGCCAGCAGTTACGGGGACTCTGGGGCCAACGTCCTGACTTTC.

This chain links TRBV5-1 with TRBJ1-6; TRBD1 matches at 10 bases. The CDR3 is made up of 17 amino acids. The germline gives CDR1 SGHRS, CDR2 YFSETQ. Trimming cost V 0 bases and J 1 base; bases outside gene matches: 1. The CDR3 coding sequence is TGCGCCAGCAGCTTGGAGGGACAGGGGTCCTATAATTCACCCCTCCACTTT. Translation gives CASSLEGQGSYNSPLHF.

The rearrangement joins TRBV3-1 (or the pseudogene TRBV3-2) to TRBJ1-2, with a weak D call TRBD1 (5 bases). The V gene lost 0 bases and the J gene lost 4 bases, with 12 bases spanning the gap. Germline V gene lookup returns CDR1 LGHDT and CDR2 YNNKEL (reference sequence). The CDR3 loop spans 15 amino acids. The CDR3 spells CASSQDWGDRYGYTF. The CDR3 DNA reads TGTGCCAGCAGCCAAGATTGGGGGGACCGCTATGGCTACACCTTC.

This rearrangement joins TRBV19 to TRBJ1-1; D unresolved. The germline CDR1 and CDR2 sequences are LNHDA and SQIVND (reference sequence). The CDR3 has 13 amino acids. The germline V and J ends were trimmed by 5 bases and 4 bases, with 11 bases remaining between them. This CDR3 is CASSPSQSTEAFF. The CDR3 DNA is TGTGCCAGTAGTCCAAGTCAGAGCACTGAAGCTTTCTTT.

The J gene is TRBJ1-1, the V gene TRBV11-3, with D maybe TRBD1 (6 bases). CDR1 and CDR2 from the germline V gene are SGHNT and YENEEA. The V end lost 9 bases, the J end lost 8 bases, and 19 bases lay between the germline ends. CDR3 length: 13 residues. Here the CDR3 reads CASSWGALTEAFF. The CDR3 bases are TGTGCCAGTTCCTGGGGGGCGTTAACAGAAGCTTTCTTT.

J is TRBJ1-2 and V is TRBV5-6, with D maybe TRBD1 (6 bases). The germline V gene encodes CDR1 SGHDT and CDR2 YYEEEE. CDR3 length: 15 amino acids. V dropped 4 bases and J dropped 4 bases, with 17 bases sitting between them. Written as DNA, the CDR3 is TGTGCCAGCAGCACCATGCGACAGGAGGTCTATGGCTACACCTTC. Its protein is CASSTMRQEVYGYTF.

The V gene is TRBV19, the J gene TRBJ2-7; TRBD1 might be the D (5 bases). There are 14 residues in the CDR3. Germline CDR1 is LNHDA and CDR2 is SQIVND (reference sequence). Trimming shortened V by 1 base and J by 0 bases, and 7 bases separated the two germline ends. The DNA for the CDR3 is TGTGCCAGTAGTATAGTGGACAACTCCTACGAGCAGTACTTC. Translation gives CASSIVDNSYEQYF.